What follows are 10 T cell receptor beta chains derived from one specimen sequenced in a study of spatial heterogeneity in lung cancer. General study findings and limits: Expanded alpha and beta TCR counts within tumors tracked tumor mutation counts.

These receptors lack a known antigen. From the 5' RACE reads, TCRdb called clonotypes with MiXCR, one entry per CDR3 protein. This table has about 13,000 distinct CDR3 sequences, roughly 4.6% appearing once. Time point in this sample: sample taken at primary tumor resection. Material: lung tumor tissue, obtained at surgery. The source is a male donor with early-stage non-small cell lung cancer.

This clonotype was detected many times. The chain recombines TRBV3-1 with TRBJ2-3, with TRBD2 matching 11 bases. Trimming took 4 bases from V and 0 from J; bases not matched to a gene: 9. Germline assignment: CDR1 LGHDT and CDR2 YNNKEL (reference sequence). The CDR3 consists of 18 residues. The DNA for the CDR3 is TGTGCCAGCAGCCGAACTAGCGGGGGACTCACTAGCACAGATACGCAGTATTTT. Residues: CASSRTSGGLTSTDTQYF.

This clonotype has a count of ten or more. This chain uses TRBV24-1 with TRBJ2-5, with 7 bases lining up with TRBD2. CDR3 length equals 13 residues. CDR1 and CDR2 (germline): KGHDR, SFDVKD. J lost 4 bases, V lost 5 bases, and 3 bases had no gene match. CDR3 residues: CATSAAGVETQYF. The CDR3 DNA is TGTGCCACCAGTGCGGCGGGGGTAGAGACCCAGTACTTC.

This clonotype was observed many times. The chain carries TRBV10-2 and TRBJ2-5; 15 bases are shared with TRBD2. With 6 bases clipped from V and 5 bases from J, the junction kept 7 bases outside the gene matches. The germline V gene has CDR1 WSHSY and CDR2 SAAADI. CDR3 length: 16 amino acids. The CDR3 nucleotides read TGCGCCAGCAGCTGGACTAGCGGGGGGGCCGGGGAGACCCAGTACTTC. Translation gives CASSWTSGGAGETQYF.

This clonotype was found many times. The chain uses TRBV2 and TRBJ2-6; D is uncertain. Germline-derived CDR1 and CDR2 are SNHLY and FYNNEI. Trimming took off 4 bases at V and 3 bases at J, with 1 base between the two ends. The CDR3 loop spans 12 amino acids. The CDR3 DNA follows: TGTGCCAGCAGTGGTGGGGCCAACGTCCTGACTTTC. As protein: CASSGGANVLTF.

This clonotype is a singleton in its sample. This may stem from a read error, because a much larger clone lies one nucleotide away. The DNA of the CDR3 is TGCAGTGCTACAAAGGCAGAACCTACAGATACGCAGTATTTT. Translating gives CSATKAEPTDTQYF. The chain links TRBV20-1 to TRBJ2-3; D is unresolved. In germline, CDR1 is DFQATT, CDR2 SNEGSKA (reference sequence). The CDR3 runs 14 residues. V gave up 4 bases and J gave up 3 bases, with 14 bases separating them.

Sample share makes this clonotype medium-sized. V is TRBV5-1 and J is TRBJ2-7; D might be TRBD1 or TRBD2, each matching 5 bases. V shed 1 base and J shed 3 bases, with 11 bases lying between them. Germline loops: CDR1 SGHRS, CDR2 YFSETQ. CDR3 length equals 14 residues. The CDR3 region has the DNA TGCGCCAGCAGCTTGACTTGGGACGACTACGAGCAGTACTTC. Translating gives CASSLTWDDYEQYF.

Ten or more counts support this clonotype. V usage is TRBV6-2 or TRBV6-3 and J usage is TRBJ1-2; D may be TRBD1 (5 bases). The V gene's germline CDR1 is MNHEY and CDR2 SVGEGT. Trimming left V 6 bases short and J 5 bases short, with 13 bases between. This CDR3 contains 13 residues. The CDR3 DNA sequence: TGTGCCAGCAGCCACGGGGCAGTTTATGGCTACACCTTC. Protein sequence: CASSHGAVYGYTF.

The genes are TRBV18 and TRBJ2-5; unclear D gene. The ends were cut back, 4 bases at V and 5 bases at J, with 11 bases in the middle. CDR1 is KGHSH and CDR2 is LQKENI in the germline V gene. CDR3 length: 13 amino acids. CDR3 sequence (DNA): TGTGCCAGCTCACTTAGACTTGCTGAGACCCAGTACTTC. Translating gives CASSLRLAETQYF.

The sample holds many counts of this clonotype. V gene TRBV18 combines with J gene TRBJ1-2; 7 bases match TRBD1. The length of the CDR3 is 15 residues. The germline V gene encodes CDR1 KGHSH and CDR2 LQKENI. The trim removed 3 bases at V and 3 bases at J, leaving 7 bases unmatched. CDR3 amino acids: CASSPLDRDDYGYTF. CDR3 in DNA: TGTGCCAGCTCACCCCTCGACAGGGACGACTATGGCTACACCTTC.

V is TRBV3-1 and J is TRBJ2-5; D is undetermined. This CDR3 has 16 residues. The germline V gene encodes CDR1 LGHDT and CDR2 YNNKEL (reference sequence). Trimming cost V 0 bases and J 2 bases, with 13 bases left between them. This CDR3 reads CASSQDRRMRQETQYF. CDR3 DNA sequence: TGTGCCAGCAGCCAAGATCGGCGTATGCGACAAGAGACCCAGTACTTC.